The 3 T cell receptor beta chains below come from one sample, sequenced in a study of blood T cell repertoires in COVID-19. Some clones are missing from TCRdb's copy, which holds only in-frame ones; the method was immunoSEQ multiplex PCR. The sample includes 150,000 to 200,000 clones, 70% to 90% of them seen just once. The sequenced sample consisted of peripheral blood. The receptors come from a man aged 35 to 55 with active or convalescent COVID-19.

The genes are TRBV11-2 and TRBJ2-3, with 9 bases lining up with TRBD2. V shed 0 bases and J 14 bases; nucleotides not matched to a gene: 12. This CDR3 has 15 amino acids. Germline lookup yields CDR1 SGHAT and CDR2 FQNNGV. The CDR3, as DNA: TGTGCCAGCAGCTTAGAAAGACAGGGCGGACTAGCGAGGTATTTT. Translating it yields CASSLERQGGLARYF.

Remarks on this clone: Other DNA variants within this sample encode the same CDR3. This sequence joins TRBV7-9 and TRBJ2-7; TRBD1 agrees at 9 bases. The CDR3 loop spans 13 amino acids. Germline V gives CDR1 SEHNR, CDR2 FQNEAQ (reference sequence). After removal of 4 bases from V and 5 bases from J, the junction contained 3 bases not matched to a gene. CDR3 in DNA: TGTGCCAGCAGCTCGGGACAGGGCGACGAGCAGTACTTC. Translating it yields CASSSGQGDEQYF.

This chain connects TRBV5-1 to TRBJ2-6, with D perhaps TRBD1 (6 bases). The germline V gene encodes CDR1 SGHRS and CDR2 YFSETQ. V lost 1 base to trimming and J lost 4 bases, with 15 bases between them. The length of the CDR3 is 17 residues. CDR3 region: CASSLRGTEAGANVLTF. CDR3 bases: TGCGCCAGCAGCTTGAGGGGGACGGAGGCAGGGGCCAACGTCCTGACTTTC. The full variable domain, its missing parts supplied by reference TRBV5-1 and TRBJ2-6, is KAGVTQTPRYLIKTRGQQVTLSCSPISGHRSVSWYQQTPGQGLQFLFEYFSETQRNKGNFPGRFSGRQFSNSRSEMNVSTLELGDSALYLCASSLRGTEAGANVLTFGAGSRLTVL.